This TCR beta chain was documented in a study of blood T cell repertoires in COVID-19. As for the study in general: Acute-phase and convalescent COVID-19 samples originated in the United States, Italy and Spain.

In the authors' methods: By means of reference gene primer amplification, nucleated cell counts were estimated. Using immunoSEQ multiplex PCR, the repertoire was profiled, and TCRdb retains in-frame clones only, with some absent. V, J and clone size derive from that table, while D and trimming were established from the DNA sequence. The profile shows over 90,000 clones, 89% of them singletons. CDR1 is ENHRY and CDR2 is SYGVKD in the germline V gene. V shed 2 bases and J shed 3 bases, with 8 bases lying between them. The CDR3 runs 13 residues. This TCR came from a woman aged 55-75 years with acute or convalescent COVID-19. This chain links TRBV10-3 with TRBJ2-7; D gene uncertain. The specimen sequenced was peripheral blood. CDR3 nucleotides: TGTGCCATCAGTGAGACGGTTGGCTACGAGCAGTACTTC. Amino acids: CAISETVGYEQYF.